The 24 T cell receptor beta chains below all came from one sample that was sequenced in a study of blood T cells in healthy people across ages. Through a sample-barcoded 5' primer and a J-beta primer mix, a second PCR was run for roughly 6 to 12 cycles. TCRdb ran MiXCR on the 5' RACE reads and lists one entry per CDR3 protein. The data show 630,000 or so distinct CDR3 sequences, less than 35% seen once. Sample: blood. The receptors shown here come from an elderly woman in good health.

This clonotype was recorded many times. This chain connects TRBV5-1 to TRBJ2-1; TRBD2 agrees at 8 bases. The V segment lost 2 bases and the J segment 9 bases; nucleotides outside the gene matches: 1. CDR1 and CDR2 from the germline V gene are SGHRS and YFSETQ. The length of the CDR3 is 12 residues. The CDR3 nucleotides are TGCGCCAGCAGCTTAGCGGGGGCTGAGCAGTTCTTC. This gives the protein CASSLAGAEQFF.

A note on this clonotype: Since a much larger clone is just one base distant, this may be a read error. This CDR3 is CASGPYGGNQPQHF. CDR3 coding DNA: TGTGCCAGCGGCCCGTACGGGGGTAATCAGCCCCAGCATTTT. The V call is TRBV27, the J call TRBJ1-5, with a tentative D call TRBD1 (5 bases). V was pared by 8 bases and J by 4 bases, with 15 bases between. Germline V lookup: CDR1 MNHEY, CDR2 SMNVEV (reference sequence). The CDR3 totals 14 residues.

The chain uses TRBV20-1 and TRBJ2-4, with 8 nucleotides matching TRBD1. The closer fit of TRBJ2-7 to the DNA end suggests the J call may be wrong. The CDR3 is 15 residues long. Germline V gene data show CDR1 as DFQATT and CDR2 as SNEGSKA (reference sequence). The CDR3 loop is CSARDGQGSAYEQYF. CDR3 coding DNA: TGCAGTGCCAGGGACGGACAGGGATCAGCCTACGAGCAGTACTTC.

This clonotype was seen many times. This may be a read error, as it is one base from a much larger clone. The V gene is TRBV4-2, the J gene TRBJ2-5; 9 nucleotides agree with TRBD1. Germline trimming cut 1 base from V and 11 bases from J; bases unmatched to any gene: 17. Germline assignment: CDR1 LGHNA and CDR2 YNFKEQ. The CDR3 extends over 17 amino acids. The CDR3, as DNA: TGTGCCAGCAGCCAAGTGAGCACAGGGGGCGGAAACAATGAGCAGTACTTC. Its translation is CASSQVSTGGGNNEQYF.

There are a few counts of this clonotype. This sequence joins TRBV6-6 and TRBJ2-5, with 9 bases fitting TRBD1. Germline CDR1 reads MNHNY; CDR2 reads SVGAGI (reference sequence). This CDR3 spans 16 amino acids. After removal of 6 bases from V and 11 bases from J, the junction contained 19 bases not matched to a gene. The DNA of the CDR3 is TGTGCCAGCAGCTCTCGTACGGGACAGGGCAAGAATGAGCAGTACTTC. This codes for CASSSRTGQGKNEQYF.

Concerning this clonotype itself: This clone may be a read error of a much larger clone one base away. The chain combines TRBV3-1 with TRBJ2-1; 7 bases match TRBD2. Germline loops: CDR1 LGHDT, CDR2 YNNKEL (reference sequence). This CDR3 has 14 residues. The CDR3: CTSSQEAGRGEQFF. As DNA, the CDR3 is TGTACCAGCAGCCAAGAGGCAGGGAGGGGTGAGCAGTTCTTC.

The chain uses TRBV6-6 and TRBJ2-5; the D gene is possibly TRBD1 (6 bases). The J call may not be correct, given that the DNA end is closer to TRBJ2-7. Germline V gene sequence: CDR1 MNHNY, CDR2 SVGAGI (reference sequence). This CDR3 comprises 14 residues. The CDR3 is CASSYRGTGYEQYF. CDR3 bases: TGTGCCAGCAGTTACCGGGGCACAGGGTACGAGCAGTACTTC.

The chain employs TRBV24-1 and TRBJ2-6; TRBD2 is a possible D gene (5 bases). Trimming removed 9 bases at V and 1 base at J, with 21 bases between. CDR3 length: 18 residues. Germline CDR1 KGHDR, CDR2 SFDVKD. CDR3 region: CATSGSGGLFSGANVLTF. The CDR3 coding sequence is TGTGCCACCTCGGGGAGCGGAGGCCTATTTTCTGGGGCCAACGTCCTGACTTTC.

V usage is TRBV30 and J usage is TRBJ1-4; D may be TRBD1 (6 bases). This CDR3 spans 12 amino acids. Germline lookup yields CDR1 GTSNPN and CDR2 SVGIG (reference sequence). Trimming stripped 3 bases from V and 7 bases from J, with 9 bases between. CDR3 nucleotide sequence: TGTGCCTGGAGGACGGACAGTGAAAAACTGTTTTTT. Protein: CAWRTDSEKLFF.

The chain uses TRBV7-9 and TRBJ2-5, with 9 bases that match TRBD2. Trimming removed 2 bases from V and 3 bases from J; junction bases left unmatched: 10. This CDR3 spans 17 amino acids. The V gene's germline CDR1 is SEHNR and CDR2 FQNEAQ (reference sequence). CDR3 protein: CASSLRLAGGIKETQYF. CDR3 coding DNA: TGTGCCAGCAGCTTACGTCTCGCGGGGGGGATCAAAGAGACCCAGTACTTC.

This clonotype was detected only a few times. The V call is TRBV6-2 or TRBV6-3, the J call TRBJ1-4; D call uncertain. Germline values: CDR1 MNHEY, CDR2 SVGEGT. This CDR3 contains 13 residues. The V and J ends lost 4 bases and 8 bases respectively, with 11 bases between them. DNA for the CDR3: TGTGCCAGCAGTTTCCACCGACGGGAAAAACTGTTTTTT. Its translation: CASSFHRREKLFF.

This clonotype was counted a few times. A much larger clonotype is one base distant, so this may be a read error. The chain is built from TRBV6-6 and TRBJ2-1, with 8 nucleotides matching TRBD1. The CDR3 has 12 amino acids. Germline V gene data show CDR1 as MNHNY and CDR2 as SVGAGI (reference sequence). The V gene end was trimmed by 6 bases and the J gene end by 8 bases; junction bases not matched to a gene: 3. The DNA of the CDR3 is TGTGCCAGCAGGAACAGGGGGGATGAGCAGTTCTTC. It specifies CASRNRGDEQFF.

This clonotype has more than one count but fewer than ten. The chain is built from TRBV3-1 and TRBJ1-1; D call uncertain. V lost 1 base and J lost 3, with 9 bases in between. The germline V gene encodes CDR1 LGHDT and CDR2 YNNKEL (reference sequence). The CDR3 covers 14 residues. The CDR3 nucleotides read TGTGCCAGCAGCCAAGTAGGACGGTACACTGAAGCTTTCTTT. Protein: CASSQVGRYTEAFF.

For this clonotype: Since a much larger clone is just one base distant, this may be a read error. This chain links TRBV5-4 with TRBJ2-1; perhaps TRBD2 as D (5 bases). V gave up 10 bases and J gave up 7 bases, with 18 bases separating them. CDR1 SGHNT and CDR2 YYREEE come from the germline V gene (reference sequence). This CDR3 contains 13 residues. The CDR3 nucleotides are TGTGCCGGCGTCGGCGGAGGTCGGAATGAGCAGTTCTTC. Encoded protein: CAGVGGGRNEQFF.

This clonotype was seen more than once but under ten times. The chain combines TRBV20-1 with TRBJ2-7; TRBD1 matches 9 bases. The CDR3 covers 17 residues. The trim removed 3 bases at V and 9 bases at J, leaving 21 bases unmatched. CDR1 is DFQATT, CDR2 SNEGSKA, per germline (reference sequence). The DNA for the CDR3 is TGCAGTGCTAGTTCCGACTTAACCGGGACAGGGAACAATGGGCAGTACTTC. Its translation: CSASSDLTGTGNNGQYF.

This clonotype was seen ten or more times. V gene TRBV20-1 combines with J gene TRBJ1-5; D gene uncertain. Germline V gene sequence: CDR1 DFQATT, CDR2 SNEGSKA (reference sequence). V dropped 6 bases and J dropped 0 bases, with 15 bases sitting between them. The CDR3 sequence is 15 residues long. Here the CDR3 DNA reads TGCAGTGCCACCTCGGGCAGTCGTAGCAATCAGCCCCAGCATTTT. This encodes CSATSGSRSNQPQHF.

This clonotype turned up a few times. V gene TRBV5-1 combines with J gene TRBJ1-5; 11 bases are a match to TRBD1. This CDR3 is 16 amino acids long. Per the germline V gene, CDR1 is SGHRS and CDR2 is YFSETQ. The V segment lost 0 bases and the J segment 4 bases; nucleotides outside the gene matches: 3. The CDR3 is CASSLDGTGGNQPQHF. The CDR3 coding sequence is TGCGCCAGCAGCTTGGACGGGACAGGGGGAAATCAGCCCCAGCATTTT.

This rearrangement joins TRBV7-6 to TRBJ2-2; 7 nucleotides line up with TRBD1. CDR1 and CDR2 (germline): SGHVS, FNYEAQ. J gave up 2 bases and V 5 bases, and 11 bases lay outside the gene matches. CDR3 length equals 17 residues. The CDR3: CASSVDDWTGNTGELFF. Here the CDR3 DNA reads TGTGCCAGCAGCGTAGACGATTGGACAGGCAACACCGGGGAGCTGTTTTTT. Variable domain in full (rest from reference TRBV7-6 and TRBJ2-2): GAGVSQSPRYKVTKRGQDVALRCDPISGHVSLYWYRQALGQGPEFLTYFNYEAQQDKSGLPNDRFSAERPEGSISTLTIQRTEQRDSAMYRCASSVDDWTGNTGELFFGEGSRLTVL.

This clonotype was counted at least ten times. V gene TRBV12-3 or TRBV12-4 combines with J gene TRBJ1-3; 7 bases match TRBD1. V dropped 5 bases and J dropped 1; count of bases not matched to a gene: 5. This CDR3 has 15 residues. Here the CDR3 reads CASSPDRVSGNTIYF. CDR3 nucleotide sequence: TGTGCCAGCAGTCCCGACAGGGTGTCTGGAAACACCATATATTTT.

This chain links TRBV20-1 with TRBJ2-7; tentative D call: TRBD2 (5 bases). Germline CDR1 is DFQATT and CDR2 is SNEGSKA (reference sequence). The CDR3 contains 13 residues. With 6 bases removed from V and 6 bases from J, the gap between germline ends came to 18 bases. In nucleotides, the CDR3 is TGCAGTGCCCGAGATCCTAGCACCGGCGAGCAGTACTTC. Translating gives CSARDPSTGEQYF.

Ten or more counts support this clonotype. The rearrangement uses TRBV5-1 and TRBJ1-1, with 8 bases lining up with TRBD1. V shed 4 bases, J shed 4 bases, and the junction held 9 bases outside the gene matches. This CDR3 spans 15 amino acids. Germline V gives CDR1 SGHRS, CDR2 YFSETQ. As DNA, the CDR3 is TGCGCCAGCAGCCCCATTCAGGGGGCAGGCACTGAAGCTTTCTTT. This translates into CASSPIQGAGTEAFF.

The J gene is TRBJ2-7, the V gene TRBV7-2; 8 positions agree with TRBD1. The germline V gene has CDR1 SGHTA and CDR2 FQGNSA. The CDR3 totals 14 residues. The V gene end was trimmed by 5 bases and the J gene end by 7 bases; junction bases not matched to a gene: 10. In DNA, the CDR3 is TGTGCCAGCAGCCCAGGAGGGACAGGTAAAGAGCAGTACTTC. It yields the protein CASSPGGTGKEQYF.

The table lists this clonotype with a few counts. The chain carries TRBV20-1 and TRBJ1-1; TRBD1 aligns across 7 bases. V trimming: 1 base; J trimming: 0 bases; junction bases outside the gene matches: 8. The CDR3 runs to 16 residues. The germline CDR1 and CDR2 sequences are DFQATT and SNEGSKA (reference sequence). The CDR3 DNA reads TGCAGTGCTAGAGGTGCCTTAGGGACAGTGAACACTGAAGCTTTCTTT. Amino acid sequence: CSARGALGTVNTEAFF.

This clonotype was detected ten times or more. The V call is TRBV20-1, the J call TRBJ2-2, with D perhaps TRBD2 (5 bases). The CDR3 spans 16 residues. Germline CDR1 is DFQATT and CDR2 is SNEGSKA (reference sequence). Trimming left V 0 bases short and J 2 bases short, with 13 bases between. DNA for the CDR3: TGCAGTGCTAGAGATGGGGAGTCCAAAAACACCGGGGAGCTGTTTTTT. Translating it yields CSARDGESKNTGELFF.